The text below deals with one T cell receptor beta chain. V lost 5 bases, J lost 4 bases, and 8 bases stayed unmatched. Germline V gene lookup returns CDR1 SGDLS and CDR2 YYNGEE. This CDR3 has 15 amino acids. This record belongs to a study of blood T cell repertoires in COVID-19. For the study at large: Whether acute or convalescent, the COVID-19 samples came from the United States, Italy and Spain.

Authors' processing steps: Nucleated cell counts were estimated from reference gene primer amplification. Profiling relied on immunoSEQ multiplex PCR, and the TCRdb table lists in-frame clones only, not all of them. D and trimming come from the DNA, and the V and J calls and clone size come from that table. The data hold about 71,000 clones, with over 75% observed a single time. This TCR was sampled from a woman under 30 with acute or convalescent COVID-19. Sequenced material: peripheral blood. This chain connects TRBV9 to TRBJ2-5, with 10 bases that match TRBD1. The CDR3 DNA reads TGTGCCAGCAGTGGTTCCGGGACAGGGGCAGAGACCCAGTACTTC. Translating gives CASSGSGTGAETQYF.